Shown below are 23 T cell receptor beta chains from a single sample sequenced in a study of blood T cell repertoires in COVID-19. Sequencing used immunoSEQ multiplex PCR; TCRdb keeps in-frame clones, though not all of them. The table records over 250,000 clones, about 90% of them present only once. The specimen sequenced was peripheral blood. All receptors derive from a woman aged 45-65 years with COVID-19, enrolled during active disease.

J is TRBJ2-2 and V is TRBV7-2; TRBD2 aligns across 12 bases. The ends lost 5 bases at V and 4 bases at J; junction bases unmatched: 11. From germline, CDR1 is SGHTA and CDR2 FQGNSA. The CDR3 length is 18 residues. CDR3: CASSPRRLAGAGTGELFF. The CDR3 DNA is TGTGCCAGCAGCCCCCGAAGACTAGCGGGAGCGGGCACCGGGGAGCTGTTTTTT.

The V gene is TRBV10-3, the J gene TRBJ1-5; 9 nucleotides align to TRBD1. Germline trimming cut 8 bases from V and 5 bases from J; bases unmatched to any gene: 4. The CDR3 runs to 13 residues. Looked up from germline, CDR1 is ENHRY and CDR2 is SYGVKD. DNA for the CDR3: TGTGCCATCCGGACAGGGGTGGATCAGCCCCAGCATTTT. Protein product: CAIRTGVDQPQHF.

This clone was seen once. The gene calls are TRBV28 and TRBJ1-2; 11 bases line up with TRBD1. The junction had 5 bases not matched to a gene; V was cut back by 5 bases and J by 0 bases. CDR3 length: 16 amino acids. Germline V gives CDR1 MDHEN, CDR2 SYDVKM. CDR3 coding DNA: TGTGCCAGCAGTCCTCCGGGACAGGGGGCTAACTATGGCTACACCTTC. As protein: CASSPPGQGANYGYTF.

The J gene is TRBJ1-2, the V gene TRBV6-4; TRBD1 agrees at 10 bases. This CDR3 has 12 residues. Losses at the gene ends were 6 bases for V and 8 bases for J; bases not matched to a gene: 3. From germline, CDR1 is MRHNA and CDR2 SNTAGT. The CDR3 DNA reads TGTGCCAGCAGAGGACAGGGGGAAGGCTACACCTTC. Translation gives CASRGQGEGYTF.

The CDR3 DNA is TGTGCCAGCAGTGACTCCACAGGGGGCGACCGGTCCGGCTATGGCTACACCTTC. This gives the protein CASSDSTGGDRSGYGYTF. The chain carries TRBV6-4 and TRBJ1-2; TRBD1 aligns across 9 bases. Germline CDR1 and CDR2: MRHNA and SNTAGT. The CDR3 spans 18 residues. V trimming: 0 bases; J trimming: 4 bases; junction bases outside the gene matches: 12.

The chain links TRBV11-2 to TRBJ2-2; D perhaps matches TRBD2 (5 bases). Germline CDR1 SGHAT, CDR2 FQNNGV. Deletions cut 2 bases from V and 1 base from J, with 8 bases between. The CDR3 covers 15 residues. The CDR3 nucleotides are TGTGCCAGCAGCTTACCAGCGGTGAACACCGGGGAGCTGTTTTTT. This sequence encodes CASSLPAVNTGELFF.

V is TRBV11-1 and J is TRBJ1-2, with D possibly being TRBD1 (5 bases). This CDR3 comprises 16 residues. Trimming removed 5 bases from V and 4 bases from J, with 20 bases in between. CDR1 and CDR2 (germline): SGHAT, FQDESV (reference sequence). Written as DNA, the CDR3 is TGTGCCAGCAGCCACTCTACCGACAGAGCCCTCTATGGCTACACCTTC. It yields the protein CASSHSTDRALYGYTF.

The chain has TRBV5-8 and TRBJ2-3; D not certain. Germline loops: CDR1 SGHTS, CDR2 YDEGEE. V lost 0 bases, J lost 3 bases, and 2 bases lay in between. The CDR3 has 12 amino acids. The DNA of the CDR3 is TGTGCCAGCAGCTTGGCGACAGATACGCAGTATTTT. This translates into CASSLATDTQYF.

The chain has TRBV11-3 and TRBJ1-3; 9 nucleotides agree with TRBD1. V lost 5 bases, J lost 3 bases, and 5 bases stayed unmatched. Germline CDR1 SGHNT, CDR2 YENEEA. The CDR3 runs 15 residues. The CDR3 nucleotides are TGTGCCAGCAGCCCGACAGGGGGAGGTGGAAACACCATATATTTT. Translation: CASSPTGGGGNTIYF.

The genes are TRBV6-5 and TRBJ1-1; 10 nucleotides line up with TRBD1. This CDR3 spans 14 amino acids. In germline, CDR1 is MNHEY, CDR2 SVGAGI. V dropped 4 bases and J dropped 10; count of bases not matched to a gene: 9. The CDR3 region has the DNA TGTGCCAGCAGTTTGGGGACAGGGGCGGTGAGAGCTTTCTTT. Translated: CASSLGTGAVRAFF.

The CDR3 DNA reads as TGTGCCAGCAGCACCCCGTCGACTAGCGGCCCAGGCGAGCAGTACTTC. Protein sequence: CASSTPSTSGPGEQYF. The chain couples TRBV5-4 to TRBJ2-7; TRBD2 agrees at 9 bases. V gave up 4 bases and J gave up 6 bases; unmatched junction bases: 14. The length of the CDR3 is 16 residues. Germline assignment: CDR1 SGHNT and CDR2 YYREEE (reference sequence).

This clone was counted a few times. The gene calls are TRBV7-2 and TRBJ1-5; no clear D gene. CDR3 length equals 15 residues. Germline lookup yields CDR1 SGHTA and CDR2 FQGNSA. V gave up 1 base and J gave up 5 bases, with 12 bases separating them. The CDR3 protein is CASSLGGRLYQPQHF. The CDR3 DNA reads as TGTGCCAGCAGCTTAGGTGGCAGGCTATATCAGCCCCAGCATTTT.

This clone turned up a few times. The rearrangement uses TRBV2 and TRBJ1-5, with 8 bases fitting TRBD1. Germline loops: CDR1 SNHLY, CDR2 FYNNEI. The V gene end was trimmed by 8 bases and the J gene end by 7 bases; junction bases not matched to a gene: 4. The CDR3 loop spans 12 amino acids. Here the CDR3 reads CASDRGRQPQHF. The DNA of the CDR3 is TGTGCCAGCGACAGGGGCAGACAGCCCCAGCATTTT. Using reference TRBV2 and TRBJ1-5 for the parts outside the CDR3, the full variable domain is EPEVTQTPSHQVTQMGQEVILRCVPISNHLYFYWYRQILGQKVEFLVSFYNNEISEKSEIFDDQFSVERPDGSNFTLKIRSTKLEDSAMYFCASDRGRQPQHFGDGTRLSIL.

The DNA of the CDR3 is TGTGCCAGCTCACGGGGACTAGCGGGAGTGGCCGGGGAGCTGTTTTTT. Translated, it gives CASSRGLAGVAGELFF. V is TRBV18 and J is TRBJ2-2; 14 positions agree with TRBD2. This CDR3 has 16 amino acids. Germline V gene sequence: CDR1 KGHSH, CDR2 LQKENI. The J segment lost 6 bases and the V segment lost 4 bases, leaving 4 bases of the junction unmatched.

The chain links TRBV9 to TRBJ1-5; TRBD1 is a possible D gene (5 bases). The ends were cut back, 3 bases at V and 5 bases at J, with 9 bases in the middle. CDR1 is SGDLS and CDR2 is YYNGEE in the germline V gene. This CDR3 contains 13 residues. The CDR3 region is CASSAQGDQPQHF. CDR3 DNA: TGTGCCAGCAGCGCCCAGGGTGATCAGCCCCAGCATTTT.

The chain joins TRBV12-3 or TRBV12-4 to TRBJ1-3, with D maybe TRBD1 (5 bases). This CDR3 comprises 11 residues. V was trimmed by 8 bases and J by 4 bases, leaving 6 bases between them. The DNA for the CDR3 is TGTGCCAGCCGGGGGGGAAACACCATATATTTT. Protein product: CASRGGNTIYF.

This rearrangement joins TRBV9 to TRBJ2-2; D might be TRBD2 (5 bases). V was trimmed by 0 bases and J by 1 base, leaving 13 bases between them. Germline-derived CDR1 and CDR2 are SGDLS and YYNGEE. The CDR3 sequence is 17 residues long. The CDR3 DNA reads as TGTGCCAGCAGCGTAGGAATGGCGGGCCTGAACACCGGGGAGCTGTTTTTT. Protein product: CASSVGMAGLNTGELFF.

J is TRBJ2-7 and V is TRBV4-3; D possibly corresponds to TRBD1 (5 bases). Germline assignment: CDR1 LGHNA and CDR2 YSLEER. The length of the CDR3 is 16 residues. V lost 0 bases, J lost 0 bases, and 12 bases lay in between. The CDR3 spells CASSQDWQGYSYEQYF. The DNA for the CDR3 is TGCGCCAGCAGCCAAGATTGGCAGGGCTACTCCTACGAGCAGTACTTC.

The chain is built from TRBV14 and TRBJ2-1, with D possibly being TRBD1 (5 bases). The CDR3 totals 17 residues. Trimming took off 0 bases at V and 2 bases at J, with 14 bases between the two ends. The germline V gene encodes CDR1 SGHDN and CDR2 FVKESK. CDR3 region: CASSQDRWRTTYNEQFF. The CDR3 DNA sequence: TGTGCCAGCAGCCAAGATCGGTGGCGGACAACCTACAATGAGCAGTTCTTC.

The chain uses TRBV12-3 or TRBV12-4 and TRBJ1-2; D ambiguous. The CDR3 runs to 13 residues. Trimming stripped 5 bases from V and 4 bases from J, with 11 bases between. CDR3 in amino acids: CASSPTYGYGYTF. Written as DNA, the CDR3 is TGTGCCAGCAGTCCAACCTATGGCTATGGCTACACCTTC.

The chain combines TRBV27 with TRBJ1-5; unclear D gene. Germline CDR1 MNHEY, CDR2 SMNVEV (reference sequence). The germline V and J ends were trimmed by 4 bases and 7 bases, with 14 bases remaining between them. This CDR3 comprises 14 residues. This chain's CDR3 is CASSSSGVGQPQHF. DNA of the CDR3: TGTGCCAGCAGTTCCTCCGGGGTTGGGCAGCCCCAGCATTTT.

The genes are TRBV7-2 and TRBJ2-3; 8 nucleotides align to TRBD1. The CDR3 loop spans 14 amino acids. The J segment lost 6 bases and the V segment lost 4 bases, leaving 6 bases of the junction unmatched. From germline, CDR1 is SGHTA and CDR2 FQGNSA. This chain's CDR3 is CASSSDRAMDTQYF. For the CDR3, the DNA is TGTGCCAGCAGCTCGGACAGGGCAATGGATACGCAGTATTTT. Full variable domain (rest looked up from reference TRBV7-2 and TRBJ2-3): GAGVSQSPSNKVTEKGKDVELRCDPISGHTALYWYRQSLGQGLEFLIYFQGNSAPDKSGLPSDRFSAERTGGSVSTLTIQRTQQEDSAVYLCASSSDRAMDTQYFGPGTRLTVL.

The chain carries TRBV7-3 and TRBJ1-5; D is possibly TRBD1 (6 bases). The CDR3 length is 14 residues. Germline V CDR1 and CDR2: SGHTA, FQGTGA. Deletions cut 8 bases from V and 5 bases from J, with 16 bases between. The CDR3 DNA follows: TGTGCCAGCTTTATCGGCAGGGGATATCAGCCCCAGCATTTT. Amino acids: CASFIGRGYQPQHF. Combining the CDR3 with reference TRBV7-3 and TRBJ1-5 gives the whole variable domain GAGVSQTPSNKVTEKGKYVELRCDPISGHTALYWYRQSLGQGPEFLIYFQGTGAADDSGLPNDRFFAVRPEGSVSTLKIQRTERGDSAVYLCASFIGRGYQPQHFGDGTRLSIL.